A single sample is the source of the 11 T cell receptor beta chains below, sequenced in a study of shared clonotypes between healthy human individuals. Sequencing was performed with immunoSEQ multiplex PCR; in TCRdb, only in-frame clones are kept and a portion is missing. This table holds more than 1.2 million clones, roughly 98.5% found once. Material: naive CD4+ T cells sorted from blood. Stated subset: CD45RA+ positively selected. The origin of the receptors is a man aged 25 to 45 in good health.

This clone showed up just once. The CDR3 is CASRPSPGLNTEAFF. DNA of the CDR3: TGTGCCAGCAGACCCTCTCCCGGGTTGAACACTGAAGCTTTCTTT. The V gene is TRBV5-6, the J gene TRBJ1-1, with D hard to call. In germline, CDR1 is SGHDT, CDR2 YYEEEE. CDR3 length: 15 amino acids. V was shortened by 5 bases and J by 0 bases, with 14 bases between the two germline ends.

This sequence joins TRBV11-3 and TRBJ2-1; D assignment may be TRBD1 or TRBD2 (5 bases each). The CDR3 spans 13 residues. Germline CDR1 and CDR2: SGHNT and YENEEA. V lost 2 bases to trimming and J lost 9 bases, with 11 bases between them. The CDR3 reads CASSLRGVGEQFF. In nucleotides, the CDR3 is TGTGCCAGCAGCTTAAGGGGAGTAGGTGAGCAGTTCTTC.

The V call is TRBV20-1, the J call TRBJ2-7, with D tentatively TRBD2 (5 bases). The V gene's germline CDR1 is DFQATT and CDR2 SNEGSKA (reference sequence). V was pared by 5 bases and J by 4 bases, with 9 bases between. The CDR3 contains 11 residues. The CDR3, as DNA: TGCAGTGCTGTTACTAGGTACGAGCAGTACTTC. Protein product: CSAVTRYEQYF.

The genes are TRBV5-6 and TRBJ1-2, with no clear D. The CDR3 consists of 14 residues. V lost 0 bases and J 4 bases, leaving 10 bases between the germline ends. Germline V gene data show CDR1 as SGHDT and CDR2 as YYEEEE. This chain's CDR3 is CASSLAQNGYGYTF. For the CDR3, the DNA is TGTGCCAGCAGCTTGGCCCAGAATGGCTATGGCTACACCTTC.

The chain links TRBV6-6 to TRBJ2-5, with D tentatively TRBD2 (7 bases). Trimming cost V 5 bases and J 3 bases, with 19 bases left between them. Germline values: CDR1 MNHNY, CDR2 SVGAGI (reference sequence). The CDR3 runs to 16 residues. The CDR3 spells CASSLPWGGPEETQYF. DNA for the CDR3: TGTGCCAGCAGTCTTCCGTGGGGGGGGCCAGAAGAGACCCAGTACTTC.

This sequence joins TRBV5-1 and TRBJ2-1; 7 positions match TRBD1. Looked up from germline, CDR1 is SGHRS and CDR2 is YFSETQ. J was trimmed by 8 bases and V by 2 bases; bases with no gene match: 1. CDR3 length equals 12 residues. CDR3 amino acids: CASSFDRDEQFF. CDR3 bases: TGCGCCAGCAGCTTTGACAGGGATGAGCAGTTCTTC.

The CDR3 DNA reads TGCACCAGCTGCAGGACGGCGCGGGACGAGCAGTACTTC. It is translated as CTSCRTARDEQYF. V gene TRBV1 combines with J gene TRBJ2-7; the table's D gene call, TRBD2, was not cross checked with the DNA. TRBV1 is flagged as a pseudogene. CDR3 length: 13 residues.

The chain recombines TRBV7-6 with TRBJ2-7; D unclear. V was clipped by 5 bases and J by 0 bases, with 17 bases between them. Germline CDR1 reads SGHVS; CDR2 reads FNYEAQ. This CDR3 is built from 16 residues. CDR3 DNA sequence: TGTGCCAGCAGCCCCAGGTTAGGATTAAGCTCCTACGAGCAGTACTTC. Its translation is CASSPRLGLSSYEQYF.

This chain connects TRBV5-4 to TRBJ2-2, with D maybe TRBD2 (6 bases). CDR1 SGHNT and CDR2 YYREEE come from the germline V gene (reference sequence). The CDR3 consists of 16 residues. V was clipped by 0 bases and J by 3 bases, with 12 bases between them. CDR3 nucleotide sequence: TGTGCCAGCAGCTTGGCCGGGACTGATCACACCGGGGAGCTGTTTTTT. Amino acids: CASSLAGTDHTGELFF.

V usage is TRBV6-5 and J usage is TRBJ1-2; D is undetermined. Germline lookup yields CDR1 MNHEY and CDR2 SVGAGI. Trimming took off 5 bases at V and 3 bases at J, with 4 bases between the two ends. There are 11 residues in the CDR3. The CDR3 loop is CASSEDYGYTF. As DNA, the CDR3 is TGTGCCAGCAGTGAAGACTATGGCTACACCTTC.

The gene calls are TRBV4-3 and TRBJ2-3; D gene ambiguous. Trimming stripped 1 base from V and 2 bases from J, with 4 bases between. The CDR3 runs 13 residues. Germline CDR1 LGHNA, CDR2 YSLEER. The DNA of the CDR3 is TGCGCCAGCAGCCAAGGGGACACAGATACGCAGTATTTT. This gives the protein CASSQGDTDTQYF.